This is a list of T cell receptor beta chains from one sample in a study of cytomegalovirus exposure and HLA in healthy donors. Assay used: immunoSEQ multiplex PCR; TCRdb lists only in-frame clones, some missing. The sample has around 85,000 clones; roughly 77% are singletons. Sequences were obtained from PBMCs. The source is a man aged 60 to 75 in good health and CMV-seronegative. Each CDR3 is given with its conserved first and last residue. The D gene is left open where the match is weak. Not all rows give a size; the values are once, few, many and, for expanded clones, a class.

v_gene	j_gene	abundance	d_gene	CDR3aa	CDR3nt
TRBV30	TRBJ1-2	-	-	CAWSRGYGGYTF	TGTGCCTGGAGTCGGGGATACGGTGGCTACACCTTC
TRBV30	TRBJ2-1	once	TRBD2	CAWSLWGGSFNEQFF	TGTGCCTGGAGTCTTTGGGGGGGGTCCTTCAATGAGCAGTTCTTC
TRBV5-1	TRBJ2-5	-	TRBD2	CASSPGGATQYF	TGCGCCAGCAGCCCGGGGGGGGCGACCCAGTACTTC
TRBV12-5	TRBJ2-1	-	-	CASGPQSYNEQFF	TGTGCTAGTGGTCCTCAGTCCTACAATGAGCAGTTCTTC
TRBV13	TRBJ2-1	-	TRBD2	CASSWARGENNEQFF	TGTGCCAGCAGCTGGGCCCGGGGGGAAAACAATGAGCAGTTCTTC
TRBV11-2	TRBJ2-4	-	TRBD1	CASSHYRGLAKNIQYF	TGTGCCAGCAGCCATTACAGGGGTTTAGCCAAAAACATTCAGTACTTC
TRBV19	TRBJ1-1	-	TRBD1	CASKGQGRSGTEAFF	TGTGCCAGTAAGGGACAGGGACGATCAGGCACTGAAGCTTTCTTT
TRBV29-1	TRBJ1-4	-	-	CSVLSDSSNEKLFF	TGCAGCGTCCTTTCGGACAGCTCTAATGAAAAACTGTTTTTT
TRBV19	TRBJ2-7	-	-	CASSIRGSSYEQYF	TGTGCCAGTAGTATAAGAGGTAGCTCCTACGAGCAGTACTTC
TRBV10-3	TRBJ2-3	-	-	CAIRAGDGADTQYF	TGTGCCATCCGAGCCGGGGATGGGGCAGATACGCAGTATTTT
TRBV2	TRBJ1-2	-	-	CASSEGETNYGYTF	TGTGCCAGCAGTGAAGGCGAGACTAACTATGGCTACACCTTC
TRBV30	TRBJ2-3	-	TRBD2	CAWDNSGRPSDTQYF	TGTGCCTGGGACAATAGCGGGCGGCCGTCCGATACGCAGTATTTT
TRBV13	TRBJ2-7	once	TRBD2	CASSPRGGVEQYF	TGTGCCAGCAGCCCGCGGGGGGGGGTCGAGCAGTACTTC
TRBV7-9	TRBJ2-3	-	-	CSSSPGEGVPDTQYF	TGTTCCAGCAGCCCGGGGGAGGGGGTTCCAGATACGCAGTATTTT
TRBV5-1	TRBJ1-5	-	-	CASSLAGGAFQPQHF	TGCGCCAGCAGCTTAGCGGGGGGCGCCTTCCAGCCCCAGCATTTT
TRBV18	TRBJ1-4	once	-	CATVRGLHEKLFF	TGTGCCACCGTCCGGGGGTTGCATGAAAAACTGTTTTTT
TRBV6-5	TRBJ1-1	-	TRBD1	CASGYRGWDTEAFF	TGTGCCAGCGGCTACAGGGGATGGGACACTGAAGCTTTCTTT
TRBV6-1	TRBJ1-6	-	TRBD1	CASSESAGGSGTPLHF	TGTGCCAGCAGTGAATCAGCAGGGGGTTCAGGGACACCCCTCCACTTT
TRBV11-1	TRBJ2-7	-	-	CASSPDGDEQYF	TGTGCCAGCAGCCCGGATGGAGACGAGCAGTACTTC
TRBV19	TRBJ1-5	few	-	CASSIGFTGSPQPQHF	TGTGCCAGTAGTATAGGCTTCACAGGGAGTCCTCAGCCCCAGCATTTT
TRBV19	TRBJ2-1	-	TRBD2	CASRGERGGIYNEQFF	TGTGCCAGTAGGGGAGAGCGGGGGGGCATCTACAATGAGCAGTTCTTC
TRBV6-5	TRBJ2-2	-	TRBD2	CATSGANTGELFF	TGTGCCACTAGCGGCGCGAACACCGGGGAGCTGTTTTTT
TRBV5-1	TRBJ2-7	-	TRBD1	CASSARSGTGLGEQYF	TGCGCCAGCAGCGCGCGATCCGGGACAGGGTTAGGCGAGCAGTACTTC
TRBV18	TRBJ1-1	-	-	CASSLAGRGTEAFF	TGTGCCAGCTCACTGGCCGGGAGGGGCACTGAAGCTTTCTTT
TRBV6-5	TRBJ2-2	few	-	CATIGFGTSLFF	TGTGCCACCATCGGTTTCGGGACTTCGCTGTTTTTT
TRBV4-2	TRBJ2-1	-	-	CASSQDNFGSVEQFF	TGTGCCAGCAGCCAAGATAACTTCGGGAGCGTTGAGCAGTTCTTC
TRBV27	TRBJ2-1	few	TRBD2	CASSSPITGGRNEQFF	TGTGCCAGCAGTTCCCCAATCACGGGGGGGAGGAATGAGCAGTTCTTC
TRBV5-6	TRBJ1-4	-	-	CASSSASLATNEKLFF	TGTGCCAGCAGCTCCGCTTCACTGGCAACTAATGAAAAACTGTTTTTT
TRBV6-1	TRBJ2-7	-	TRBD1	CASSFRTGSYEQYF	TGTGCCAGCAGTTTCAGGACAGGATCCTACGAGCAGTACTTC
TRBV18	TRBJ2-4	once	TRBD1	CASSPGQGYIQYF	TGTGCCAGCTCACCCGGACAGGGATACATTCAGTACTTC
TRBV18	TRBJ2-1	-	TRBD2	CASSPSSGGVNEQFF	TGTGCCAGCTCACCGTCTAGCGGGGGGGTCAATGAGCAGTTCTTC
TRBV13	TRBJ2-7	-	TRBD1	CASSPQGRGPRSYEQYF	TGTGCCAGCAGCCCTCAGGGAAGGGGGCCTCGCTCCTACGAGCAGTACTTC
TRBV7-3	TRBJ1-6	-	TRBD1	CASSLGTGNSPLHF	TGTGCCAGCAGCTTGGGGACAGGCAATTCACCCCTCCACTTT
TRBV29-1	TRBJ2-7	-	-	CSVEIASEQYF	TGCAGCGTTGAAATAGCGAGCGAGCAGTACTTC
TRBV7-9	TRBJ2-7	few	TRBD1	CSSSLGGPGEQYF	TGTTCCAGCAGCTTAGGGGGCCCAGGTGAGCAGTACTTC